This T cell receptor beta chain is drawn from a study of cytomegalovirus exposure and HLA in healthy donors. Study at large: Around 80 million unique TCRs from HLA-typed donors were held in an early data release.

PCR was performed using 60 Vbeta and 13 Jbeta primers. Profiling relied on immunoSEQ multiplex PCR, and the TCRdb table lists in-frame clones only, not all of them. The table shows hundreds of thousands of clones, with about 77% occurring only once. The receptor's source is a woman in her 30s in good health and CMV-seronegative. Sequenced input: PBMCs.

The CDR3 region has the DNA TGTGCCAGCAGTGGGGCAGGTTCAAATGAAAAACTGTTTTTT. This translates into CASSGAGSNEKLFF. V usage is TRBV2 and J usage is TRBJ1-4, with no clear D. Germline V gives CDR1 SNHLY, CDR2 FYNNEI. V lost 4 bases to trimming and J lost 5 bases, with 11 bases between them. CDR3 length: 14 amino acids.